This T cell receptor (beta chain) stems from a study of OX40 agonist ivuxolimab in advanced cancers. About the study: Previous treatment with anti-PD-1, anti-PD-L1 or anti-CTLA-4 therapy was allowed; 35% to 50% had received some. Study-wide points: At 0.1 to 3.0 mg/kg and by week 6, clonal expansion occurred in CD4+ and CD8+ blood T cells.

As concerns this clone: The antigen is unknown.

Germline-derived CDR1 and CDR2 are SGHDN and FVKESK. V lost 0 bases, J lost 3 bases, and 7 bases stayed unmatched. The CDR3 contains 17 residues. Clones were read by immunoSEQ multiplex PCR, and TCRdb kept only the in-frame ones, dropping some. This sample has some 11,000 clones, with 78% found just once. This chain connects TRBV14 to TRBJ2-5, with 10 positions matching TRBD1. The sequenced sample was CD4+ or CD8+ T cells sorted from blood, obtained in a trial of the OX40 agonist ivuxolimab. This receptor was obtained from an adult with an advanced solid tumor such as melanoma, head and neck, liver or kidney cancer. The CDR3 bases are TGTGCCAGCAGCCAAGAACGGACAGGGGGATTTAAAGAGACCCAGTACTTC. This codes for CASSQERTGGFKETQYF.